This TCR beta chain emerged from a study of human T cells and chemical hapten exposure. From the RACE reads, TCRdb called clonotypes with MiXCR, one entry per CDR3 protein. The sample records more than 250,000 distinct CDR3 sequences, around 7.3% being singletons. Indicated time point: pre-sensitization, week 0. As for treatment: therapeutic diphenylcyclopropenone sensitization with weekly scalp DPC. The clonotype comes from a young man with alopecia areata. Some clones in this sample may be carry-over from other donors' samples. The input for sequencing was whole blood, taken in connection with sensitization to the hapten diphenylcyclopropenone (DPC).

CDR3 sequence: CASSLSSVSNQPQHF. CDR3 coding DNA: TGTGCCAGCAGTTTATCGTCAGTTAGCAATCAGCCCCAGCATTTT. The V call is TRBV12-3 or TRBV12-4, the J call TRBJ1-5; D gene ambiguous. The CDR3 covers 15 residues. The germline V and J ends were trimmed by 2 bases and 0 bases, with 8 bases remaining between them.